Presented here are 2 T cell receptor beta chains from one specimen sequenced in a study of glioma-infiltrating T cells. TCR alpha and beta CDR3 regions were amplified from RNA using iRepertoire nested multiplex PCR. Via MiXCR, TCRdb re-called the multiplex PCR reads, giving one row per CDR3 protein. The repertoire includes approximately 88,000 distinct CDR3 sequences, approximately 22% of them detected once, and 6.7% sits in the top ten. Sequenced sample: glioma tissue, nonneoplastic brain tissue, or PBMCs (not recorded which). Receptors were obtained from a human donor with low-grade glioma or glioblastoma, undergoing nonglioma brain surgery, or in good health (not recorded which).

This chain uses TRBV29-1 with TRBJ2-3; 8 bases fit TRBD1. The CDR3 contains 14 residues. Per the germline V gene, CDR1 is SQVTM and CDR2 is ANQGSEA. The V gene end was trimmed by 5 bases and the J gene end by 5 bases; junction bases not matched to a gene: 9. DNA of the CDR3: TGCAGCGTTATGACAGGGGAGATGAAAGATACGCAGTATTTT. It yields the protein CSVMTGEMKDTQYF.

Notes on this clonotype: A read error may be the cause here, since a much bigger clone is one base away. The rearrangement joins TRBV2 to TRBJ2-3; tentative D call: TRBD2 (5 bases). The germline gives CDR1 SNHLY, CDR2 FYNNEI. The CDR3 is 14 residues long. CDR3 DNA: TGTGCCAGCAGTGAGAAAGCGGTTGGCATGACGCAGAATTTT. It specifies CASSEKAVGMTQNF.